This T cell receptor (beta chain) was identified during a study of T-cell reconstitution after alpha-beta-depleted transplantation in children. Only a few counts were recorded for this clonotype. The V end lost 0 bases, the J end lost 5 bases, and 16 bases lay between the germline ends. Germline V gene sequence: CDR1 MNHEY, CDR2 SVGAGI. CDR3 length: 17 residues. Unique molecular identifiers were built into the TCRbeta library. TCRdb re-derived calls from the PCR reads in MiXCR, one entry per CDR3 protein. The table records about 600,000 distinct CDR3 sequences, under 25% of them present only once. This specimen consisted of PBMCs, mostly from graft donor cells, obtained 360 days after TCRalphabeta/CD19-depleted stem cell transplant. The receptor's source is a boy less than two years old who had a stem cell transplant for acute myeloid leukemia, so the T cells may come from the graft donor. The chain carries TRBV6-5 and TRBJ1-4, with D unclear. DNA for the CDR3: TGTGCCAGCAGTTACTCAACGGACCCAATACCGAATGAAAAACTGTTTTTT. This translates into CASSYSTDPIPNEKLFF.